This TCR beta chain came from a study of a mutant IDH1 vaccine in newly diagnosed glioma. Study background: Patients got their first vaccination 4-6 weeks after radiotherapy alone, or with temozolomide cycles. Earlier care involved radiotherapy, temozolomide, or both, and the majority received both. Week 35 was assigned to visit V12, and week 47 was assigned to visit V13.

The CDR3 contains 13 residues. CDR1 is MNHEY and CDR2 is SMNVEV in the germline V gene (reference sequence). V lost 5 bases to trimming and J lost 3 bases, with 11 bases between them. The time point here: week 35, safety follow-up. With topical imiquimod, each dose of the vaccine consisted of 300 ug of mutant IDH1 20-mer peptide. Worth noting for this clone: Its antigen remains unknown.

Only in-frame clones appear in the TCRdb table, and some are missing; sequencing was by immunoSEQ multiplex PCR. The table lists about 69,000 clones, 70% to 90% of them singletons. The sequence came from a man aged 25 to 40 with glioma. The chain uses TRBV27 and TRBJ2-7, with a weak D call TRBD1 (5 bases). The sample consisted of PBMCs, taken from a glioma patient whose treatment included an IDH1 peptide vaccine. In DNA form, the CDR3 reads TGTGCCAGCAGTCCTGCAGGGAACTACGAGCAGTACTTC. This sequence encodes CASSPAGNYEQYF.